The present entry profiles one T cell receptor beta chain with its context. No antigen is known for it. Germline values: CDR1 LNHDA, CDR2 SQIVND (reference sequence). CDR3 length: 15 residues. The J segment lost 4 bases and the V segment lost 1 base, leaving 6 bases of the junction unmatched. This specimen comes from a study of T cell responses to AZD1222 COVID-19 vaccine. Whole-study findings and limits: In the spike-specific TCR repertoire, nearly half reportedly target unmutated variant regions. Without day 14 samples, only post-peak T cell repertoires were studied. Clonal diversity may have been underestimated in mostly white British donors.

TCRdb keeps only in-frame clones here, not all; method: immunoSEQ multiplex PCR. The repertoire includes approximately 130,000 clones, over 90% of them detected once, and 0.75% to 0.95% sits in the top ten. Here the sequenced sample was peripheral blood, taken on day 0 of AZD1222 vaccination. This TCR derives from an adult in good health. The chain joins TRBV19 to TRBJ1-2, with 7 positions matching TRBD1. The CDR3 DNA reads as TGTGCCAGTAGTATAGCTTCCAGGGGGATCTATGGCTACACCTTC. Its translation is CASSIASRGIYGYTF.